Below are 25 T cell receptor beta chains sequenced from a single sample in a study of T cells in Graves' hyperthyroidism and ophthalmopathy. TCR beta CDR3 region amplification was performed from RNA transcripts. The HTBI primer set served for first-round RT-PCR of the TCR CDR3. From the multiplex PCR reads, TCRdb called clonotypes with MiXCR, one entry per CDR3 protein. Of about 570,000 distinct CDR3 sequences in the sample, under 60% were seen once. The sample taken for sequencing was peripheral blood or thyroid tissue (not recorded which). The receptors come from an adult woman with Graves' disease, either hyperthyroidism or ophthalmopathy (not recorded which).

This clonotype was seen ten or more times. This chain joins TRBV7-9 and TRBJ2-5; 7 positions match TRBD2. The CDR3 covers 14 residues. After removal of 0 bases from V and 3 bases from J, the junction contained 1 base not matched to a gene. Germline CDR1 reads SEHNR; CDR2 reads FQNEAQ (reference sequence). The CDR3: CASSLAGGEETQYF. CDR3 in DNA: TGTGCCAGCAGCTTAGCGGGAGGGGAAGAGACCCAGTACTTC.

This chain connects TRBV5-4 to TRBJ2-5; D unclear. The CDR3 totals 15 residues. V gave up 2 bases and J gave up 5 bases, with 16 bases separating them. The germline gives CDR1 SGHNT, CDR2 YYREEE (reference sequence). The CDR3 reads CASSFAPVMYETQYF. Here the CDR3 DNA reads TGTGCCAGCAGCTTTGCCCCCGTGATGTACGAGACCCAGTACTTC.

The DNA of the CDR3 is TGCAGTGCTAGGGGGTGGGTAATTGAAGCTTTCTTT. It encodes CSARGWVIEAFF. V and J are TRBV20-1 and TRBJ1-1; no clear D gene. V was cut by 3 bases and J by 7 bases, with 12 bases left in between. The germline V gene has CDR1 DFQATT and CDR2 SNEGSKA (reference sequence). The length of the CDR3 is 12 residues.

The rearrangement joins TRBV2 to TRBJ2-1; no clear D. CDR1 and CDR2 (germline): SNHLY, FYNNEI. The CDR3 runs 13 residues. V dropped 4 bases and J dropped 2 bases, with 6 bases sitting between them. CDR3 in DNA: TGTGCCAGCAGTGTAGGGACCTACAATGAGCAGTTCTTC. Translating it yields CASSVGTYNEQFF.

In regard to this clonotype: Germline and junction disagree at one end, which may indicate a read error. As DNA, the CDR3 is TGCAGTACTAGGGACTCGGACAGGGAGCATTTT. Protein: CSTRDSDREHF. The J gene is TRBJ1-3, the V gene TRBV20-1; 8 bases map to TRBD1. Germline CDR1 DFQATT, CDR2 SNEGSKA (reference sequence). The CDR3 totals 11 residues.

In DNA, the CDR3 is TGCAGCGTTGATGGCGGGTTAGGGGCGCAAGAGACCCAGTACTTC. Its protein is CSVDGGLGAQETQYF. V usage is TRBV29-1 and J usage is TRBJ2-5; D possibly uses TRBD1 or TRBD2 (5 bases each). The length of the CDR3 is 15 residues. V was clipped by 3 bases and J by 2 bases, with 16 bases between them. From germline, CDR1 is SQVTM and CDR2 ANQGSEA.

This chain connects TRBV12-3 or TRBV12-4 to TRBJ2-5; D perhaps matches TRBD2 (6 bases). This CDR3 has 16 amino acids. V was shortened by 0 bases and J by 1 base, with 12 bases between the two germline ends. The DNA of the CDR3 is TGTGCCAGCAGTTTAGCTTGGGGAGGAGGCCAAGAGACCCAGTACTTC. Amino acids: CASSLAWGGGQETQYF.

This clonotype has a count of ten or more. The chain carries TRBV2 and TRBJ2-7, with a weak D call TRBD2 (6 bases). V was clipped by 4 bases and J by 7 bases, with 29 bases between them. The CDR3 consists of 18 residues. In germline, CDR1 is SNHLY, CDR2 FYNNEI. CDR3 nucleotides: TGTGCCAGCAGTGGCGGGGTGGGTGCGGGGCGTCCCTCGGGGGAGCAGTACTTC. It translates to CASSGGVGAGRPSGEQYF.

This clonotype was counted at least ten times. The chain carries TRBV9 and TRBJ2-7, with 8 nucleotides matching TRBD2. The CDR3 is made up of 16 amino acids. CDR1 and CDR2 (germline): SGDLS, YYNGEE. Trimming took 3 bases from V and 5 from J; bases not matched to a gene: 13. The DNA for the CDR3 is TGTGCCAGCAGCGGGGGACCAGGACTAGCTCCCCACGAGCAGTACTTC. Translated, it gives CASSGGPGLAPHEQYF.

This clonotype has a count of ten or more. The chain recombines TRBV7-9 with TRBJ2-2, with 10 bases that match TRBD1. Germline-derived CDR1 and CDR2 are SEHNR and FQNEAQ (reference sequence). This CDR3 region has 19 residues. The V segment lost 2 bases and the J segment 3 bases; nucleotides outside the gene matches: 12. The CDR3 coding sequence is TGTGCCAGCAGCTTATTACCCAAATCCGGGACAGGGGACACCGGGGAGCTGTTTTTT. The encoded protein is CASSLLPKSGTGDTGELFF.

About this clonotype itself: The limits of the CDR3 on the DNA are not certain, so only TCRdb's listed CDR3 is given. The chain is built from TRBV7-3 and TRBJ1-4. The CDR3 spans 13 amino acids, including both terminal residues. CDR1 is SGHTA, CDR2 FQGTGA, per germline. CDR3 loop: CASSLTGRKNCFF.

The rearrangement uses TRBV6-5 and TRBJ1-1; 9 nucleotides line up with TRBD1. Germline CDR1 is MNHEY and CDR2 is SVGAGI. The CDR3 spans 19 residues. Trimming cost V 2 bases and J 2 bases; bases outside gene matches: 15. The CDR3 sequence: CASSYDSPPAGQGNTEAFF. The CDR3, as DNA: TGTGCCAGCAGTTACGACAGTCCCCCCGCGGGACAGGGAAACACTGAAGCTTTCTTT.

This clonotype showed up just a few times. The chain employs TRBV7-9 and TRBJ1-2, with 10 nucleotides matching TRBD1. The CDR3 runs to 13 residues. The germline CDR1 and CDR2 sequences are SEHNR and FQNEAQ (reference sequence). Losses at the gene ends were 5 bases for V and 12 bases for J; bases not matched to a gene: 9. The DNA for the CDR3 is TGTGCCAGCAGCCCGGGACAGGGGACTGGAAACACCTTC. This codes for CASSPGQGTGNTF.

In its sample, this clonotype was seen many times. The V call is TRBV7-2, the J call TRBJ1-5, with a possible D match to TRBD1 (5 bases). CDR3 length equals 15 residues. Germline-derived CDR1 and CDR2 are SGHTA and FQGNSA. V shed 5 bases and J shed 3 bases, with 14 bases lying between them. The CDR3 protein is CASSLYGGDNQPQHF. The CDR3 DNA sequence: TGTGCCAGCAGCCTCTACGGAGGGGACAATCAGCCCCAGCATTTT.

This clonotype was found many times. The chain uses TRBV9 and TRBJ2-6; D is unclear. V dropped 2 bases and J dropped 4 bases, with 4 bases sitting between them. The germline CDR1 and CDR2 sequences are SGDLS and YYNGEE. The CDR3 loop spans 13 amino acids. The CDR3 sequence is CASSVFGANVLTF. The CDR3 DNA sequence: TGTGCCAGCAGCGTTTTCGGGGCCAACGTCCTGACTTTC.

The V call is TRBV5-1, the J call TRBJ1-5; TRBD1 matches at 10 bases. The ends lost 2 bases at V and 0 bases at J; junction bases unmatched: 2. The germline CDR1 and CDR2 sequences are SGHRS and YFSETQ. This CDR3 has 16 residues. The CDR3 sequence is CASSFGTGDSNQPQHF. CDR3 DNA sequence: TGCGCCAGCAGCTTTGGGACAGGGGATAGCAATCAGCCCCAGCATTTT.

This clonotype appeared once. The chain carries TRBV5-1 and TRBJ1-2, with D possibly being TRBD1 (6 bases). This CDR3 spans 15 amino acids. Germline loops: CDR1 SGHRS, CDR2 YFSETQ. V shed 0 bases and J shed 7 bases, with 16 bases lying between them. The CDR3 DNA sequence: TGCGCCAGCAGCTTGGCGGGTGCGGGGGCTGGTGGCTACACCTTC. Residues: CASSLAGAGAGGYTF.

This clonotype has at least ten counts. J is TRBJ1-6 and V is TRBV7-6; TRBD1 is a possible D gene (6 bases). This CDR3 comprises 17 residues. Germline V gives CDR1 SGHVS, CDR2 FNYEAQ. Trimming stripped 5 bases from V and 11 bases from J, with 25 bases between. DNA for the CDR3: TGTGCCAGCAGCGCACATGGGGGGGGCGAGATTATTGCACCCCTCCACTTT. Translating gives CASSAHGGGEIIAPLHF.

The V gene is TRBV10-3, the J gene TRBJ2-6, with D unresolved. The CDR3 contains 16 residues. Germline CDR1 is ENHRY and CDR2 is SYGVKD. Trimming took off 0 bases at V and 0 bases at J, with 6 bases between the two ends. The CDR3 DNA follows: TGTGCCATCAGTGAGTCAGGGCGCTCTGGGGCCAACGTCCTGACTTTC. It yields the protein CAISESGRSGANVLTF.

This clonotype appeared a few times. This chain uses TRBV2 with TRBJ1-1; TRBD1 aligns across 9 bases. Unmatched junction bases numbered 9, after V lost 8 bases and J lost 2 bases. The CDR3 contains 15 residues. CDR1 and CDR2 from the germline V gene are SNHLY and FYNNEI. The CDR3 spells CASHGQGTANTEAFF. CDR3 sequence (DNA): TGTGCCAGCCACGGACAGGGGACGGCCAACACTGAAGCTTTCTTT.

V usage is TRBV12-3 or TRBV12-4 and J usage is TRBJ1-5, with TRBD1 as a possible D gene (5 bases). The CDR3 sequence is 12 residues long. Trimming took 10 bases from V and 7 from J, leaving 14 bases between them. CDR3 DNA sequence: TGTGCCAACAGGCAAGGTGGGCAGCCCCAGCATTTT. Amino acid sequence: CANRQGGQPQHF.

This clonotype was recorded many times. Its ends do not fully match the called genes, so a read error is possible. The chain joins TRBV7-2 to TRBJ1-1; no definite D call. Germline V gene data show CDR1 as SGHTA and CDR2 as FQGNSA. The CDR3 is 13 amino acids. Here the CDR3 DNA reads TGCGCCAGCAGCTTAGAGAGGAACACTGAAGCTTTCTTT. Its translation is CASSLERNTEAFF.

The chain links TRBV20-1 to TRBJ1-1; D not resolved. Trimming stripped 6 bases from V and 4 bases from J, with 18 bases between. The CDR3 extends over 14 amino acids. The germline CDR1 and CDR2 sequences are DFQATT and SNEGSKA (reference sequence). The CDR3 protein is CSATEGRVVTEAFF. The CDR3 nucleotides are TGCAGTGCCACCGAAGGGAGGGTGGTCACTGAAGCTTTCTTT.

The chain recombines TRBV20-1 with TRBJ1-5, with D unclear. The closer fit of TRBJ2-3 to the DNA end suggests the J call may be wrong. The CDR3 is 14 residues long. The germline V gene encodes CDR1 DFQATT and CDR2 SNEGSKA (reference sequence). The CDR3 spells CSALRRRGTDTQYF. The CDR3, as DNA: TGCAGTGCGTTACGCCGCCGGGGCACAGATACGCAGTATTTT.

In its sample, this clonotype was seen many times. The chain joins TRBV7-2 to TRBJ1-2, with D possibly matching TRBD1 (6 bases). Germline CDR1 reads SGHTA; CDR2 reads FQGNSA. The CDR3 has 15 residues. V was trimmed by 6 bases and J by 4 bases, leaving 18 bases between them. The CDR3 region has the DNA TGTGCCAGCAGACCGATCCAGGGGACCCTCTATGGCTACACCTTC. Protein: CASRPIQGTLYGYTF. Drawing the rest from reference TRBV7-2 and TRBJ1-2, the complete variable domain is GAGVSQSPSNKVTEKGKDVELRCDPISGHTALYWYRQSLGQGLEFLIYFQGNSAPDKSGLPSDRFSAERTGGSVSTLTIQRTQQEDSAVYLCASRPIQGTLYGYTFGSGTRLTVV.